This T cell receptor (beta chain) was identified in a study of Tregs in tolerant kidney transplant recipients. Profiling relied on immunoSEQ multiplex PCR, and the TCRdb table lists in-frame clones only, not all of them. The sample records about 14,000 clones, just over 90% being singletons. The CDR3 covers 15 residues. V dropped 4 bases and J dropped 0 bases, with 13 bases sitting between them. In germline, CDR1 is SNHLY, CDR2 FYNNEI. The rearrangement links TRBV2 to TRBJ2-7; perhaps TRBD1 as D (6 bases). This sequence originates from a human donor in good health. The source material was CD8+ T cells from blood. The CDR3 DNA follows: TGTGCCAGCAGTGGTATGAGGGGGAACTCCTACGAGCAGTACTTC. As protein: CASSGMRGNSYEQYF.